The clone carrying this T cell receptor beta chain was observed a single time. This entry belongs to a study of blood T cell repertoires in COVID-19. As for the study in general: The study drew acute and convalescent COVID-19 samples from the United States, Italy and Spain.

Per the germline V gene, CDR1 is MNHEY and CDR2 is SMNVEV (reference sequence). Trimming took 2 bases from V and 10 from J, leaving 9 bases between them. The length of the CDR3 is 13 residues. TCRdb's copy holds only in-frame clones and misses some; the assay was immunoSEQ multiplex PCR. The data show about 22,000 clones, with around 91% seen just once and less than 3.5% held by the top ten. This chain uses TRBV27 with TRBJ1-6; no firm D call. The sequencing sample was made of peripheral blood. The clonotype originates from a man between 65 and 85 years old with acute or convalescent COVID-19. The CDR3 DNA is TGTGCCAGCAGTTTAAACAGAATGTCACCCCTCCACTTT. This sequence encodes CASSLNRMSPLHF.